The rows below give T cell receptor beta chains drawn from one sample of a study of T cell responses to AZD1222 COVID-19 vaccine. Profiled with immunoSEQ multiplex PCR; TCRdb holds only in-frame clones, not every one. The repertoire holds roughly 130,000 clones, with roughly nine tenths as singletons. Source: peripheral blood, taken on day 0 of AZD1222 vaccination. The receptors derive from an adult in good health. The CDR3 runs from the conserved cysteine through the conserved F or W. A D gene is named only where the DNA matches it firmly. Expanded clones are given a class, and other clones once, few, many or no size at all.

D: TRBD1; J: TRBJ2-1; V: TRBV7-2; size: NA; CDR3: CASSPGGNEQFF; DNA: TGTGCCAGCAGCCCAGGGGGCAATGAGCAGTTCTTC
D: TRBD1; J: TRBJ1-5; V: TRBV5-6; size: NA; CDR3: CASSLAGGQGYDQPQHF; DNA: TGTGCCAGCAGCTTGGCGGGGGGACAGGGTTACGATCAGCCCCAGCATTTT
D: NA; J: TRBJ1-4; V: TRBV9; size: NA; CDR3: CASSDLTGSTNEKLFF; DNA: TGTGCCAGCAGCGATTTAACAGGGTCAACTAATGAAAAACTGTTTTTT
D: TRBD1; J: TRBJ1-2; V: TRBV19; size: once; CDR3: CASRATDRAGSYGYTF; DNA: TGTGCCAGTAGAGCTACAGACAGGGCCGGGAGCTATGGCTACACCTTC
D: TRBD1; J: TRBJ2-5; V: TRBV24-1; size: once; CDR3: CATSDLGQGFQETQYF; DNA: TGTGCCACCAGTGATTTAGGACAGGGATTTCAAGAGACCCAGTACTTC
D: NA; J: TRBJ2-1; V: TRBV9; size: NA; CDR3: CASSLREVTYNEQFF; DNA: TGTGCCAGCAGCCTCAGGGAAGTAACCTACAATGAGCAGTTCTTC
D: NA; J: TRBJ1-5; V: TRBV6-2/TRBV6-3; size: NA; CDR3: CASSYLGIGDQPQHF; DNA: TGTGCCAGCAGTTACTTGGGAATAGGAGATCAGCCCCAGCATTTT
D: NA; J: TRBJ1-5; V: TRBV2; size: NA; CDR3: CASSDVTFHPQHF; DNA: TGTGCCAGCAGTGATGTGACCTTTCATCCCCAGCATTTT
D: TRBD2; J: TRBJ2-7; V: TRBV7-2; size: NA; CDR3: CASSLELAGTSYEQYF; DNA: TGTGCCAGCAGCTTAGAATTAGCGGGAACCTCCTACGAGCAGTACTTC
D: NA; J: TRBJ1-1; V: TRBV12-3/TRBV12-4; size: NA; CDR3: CASSASYTEAFF; DNA: TGTGCCAGCAGTGCTTCATACACTGAAGCTTTCTTT
D: TRBD2; J: TRBJ2-1; V: TRBV4-2; size: once; CDR3: CASSPSHRDYHYNEQFF; DNA: TGTGCCAGCAGCCCATCCCACCGGGACTACCATTACAATGAGCAGTTCTTC
D: NA; J: TRBJ2-3; V: TRBV29-1; size: NA; CDR3: CSVALVRRASTDTQYF; DNA: TGCAGCGTTGCCCTGGTGCGGAGAGCTAGCACAGATACGCAGTATTTT
D: NA; J: TRBJ1-3; V: TRBV7-9; size: NA; CDR3: CASSPTEASSGNTIYF; DNA: TGTGCCAGCAGCCCTACAGAGGCCAGCTCTGGAAACACCATATATTTT
D: NA; J: TRBJ2-5; V: TRBV20-1; size: NA; CDR3: CSARGQETQYF; DNA: TGCAGTGCAAGAGGGCAGGAGACCCAGTACTTC
D: NA; J: TRBJ1-2; V: TRBV3-1/TRBV3-2; size: NA; CDR3: CASSQGGALDGYTF; DNA: TGTGCCAGCAGCCAAGGTGGGGCGCTGGATGGCTACACCTTC
D: NA; J: TRBJ1-5; V: TRBV7-8; size: NA; CDR3: CASSLGAELNQPQHF; DNA: TGTGCCAGCAGCTTGGGTGCGGAACTGAATCAGCCCCAGCATTTT
D: NA; J: TRBJ2-7; V: TRBV18; size: NA; CDR3: CASSTRPVEQYF; DNA: TGTGCCAGCTCTACCCGACCGGTCGAGCAGTACTTC
D: NA; J: TRBJ2-7; V: TRBV9; size: NA; CDR3: CASSVGARSDEQYF; DNA: TGTGCCAGCAGCGTAGGGGCAAGGTCCGACGAGCAGTACTTC
D: NA; J: TRBJ2-7; V: TRBV9; size: NA; CDR3: CASSQGVGREQYF; DNA: TGTGCCAGCAGCCAGGGAGTGGGACGCGAGCAGTACTTC
D: NA; J: TRBJ1-5; V: TRBV6-4; size: once; CDR3: CASTVYSNQPQHF; DNA: TGTGCCAGCACTGTCTATAGCAATCAGCCCCAGCATTTT
D: NA; J: TRBJ1-3; V: TRBV14; size: NA; CDR3: CASSQDSIGTLSGNTIYF; DNA: TGTGCCAGCAGCCAAGATTCCATTGGAACCCTCTCTGGAAACACCATATATTTT
D: NA; J: TRBJ2-1; V: TRBV3-1/TRBV3-2; size: NA; CDR3: CASSLSHVGYNEQFF; DNA: TGTGCCAGCAGCCTATCCCACGTGGGTTACAATGAGCAGTTCTTC
D: TRBD2; J: TRBJ2-3; V: TRBV5-1; size: NA; CDR3: CASSLGLAGGEDTQYF; DNA: TGCGCCAGCAGCTTGGGACTAGCGGGAGGAGAAGATACGCAGTATTTT
D: NA; J: TRBJ2-7; V: TRBV7-8; size: NA; CDR3: CASSLEAGAYEQYF; DNA: TGTGCCAGCAGCTTAGAGGCAGGGGCCTACGAGCAGTACTTC
D: TRBD2; J: TRBJ2-5; V: TRBV5-4; size: NA; CDR3: CASSWGTSYNF; DNA: TGTGCCAGCAGCTGGGGGACTAGCTACAACTTC
D: NA; J: TRBJ1-1; V: TRBV19; size: NA; CDR3: CASSIDLETEAFF; DNA: TGTGCCAGTAGTATAGATCTGGAGACTGAAGCTTTCTTT
D: NA; J: TRBJ1-2; V: TRBV5-4; size: NA; CDR3: CASSFSGDGYTF; DNA: TGTGCCAGCAGCTTCTCGGGGGACGGCTACACCTTC
D: TRBD2; J: TRBJ2-7; V: TRBV5-1; size: NA; CDR3: CASSPSGTSGSYEQYF; DNA: TGCGCCAGCAGCCCCTCCGGGACTAGCGGCTCCTACGAGCAGTACTTC
D: NA; J: TRBJ2-7; V: TRBV7-2; size: NA; CDR3: CASSLVGGNSYEQYF; DNA: TGTGCCAGCAGCTTAGTCGGCGGGAACTCCTACGAGCAGTACTTC
D: NA; J: TRBJ1-2; V: TRBV14; size: NA; CDR3: CASSQGPLHSNYGYTF; DNA: TGTGCCAGCAGCCAAGGTCCCCTACACTCTAACTATGGCTACACCTTC
D: NA; J: TRBJ2-1; V: TRBV3-1/TRBV3-2; size: NA; CDR3: CASSNSVDLEFYNEQFF; DNA: TGTGCCAGCAGTAATAGCGTGGACTTAGAGTTCTACAATGAGCAGTTCTTC
D: NA; J: TRBJ1-4; V: TRBV7-9; size: NA; CDR3: CASSSGGRNEKLFF; DNA: TGTGCCAGCAGCTCCGGCGGTAGGAATGAAAAACTGTTTTTT
D: NA; J: TRBJ2-7; V: TRBV2; size: NA; CDR3: CASSEAGGATYEQYF; DNA: TGTGCCAGCAGTGAAGCAGGAGGGGCTACCTACGAGCAGTACTTC
D: TRBD1; J: TRBJ2-3; V: TRBV2; size: few; CDR3: CASVDGTAITSTDTQYF; DNA: TGTGCCAGCGTGGATGGGACAGCCATAACTAGCACAGATACGCAGTATTTT
D: TRBD2; J: TRBJ2-7; V: TRBV19; size: NA; CDR3: CASSITSGRVYEQYF; DNA: TGTGCCAGTAGTATAACTAGCGGGAGGGTCTACGAGCAGTACTTC
D: TRBD1; J: TRBJ1-5; V: TRBV12-3/TRBV12-4; size: NA; CDR3: CASSFDRGQPQHF; DNA: TGTGCCAGCAGCTTCGACAGGGGCCAGCCCCAGCATTTT
D: TRBD2; J: TRBJ2-3; V: TRBV7-8; size: NA; CDR3: CAIHPAGREGADTQYF; DNA: TGTGCCATCCATCCCGCCGGCCGGGAGGGTGCAGATACGCAGTATTTT
D: TRBD1; J: TRBJ2-7; V: TRBV10-1; size: few; CDR3: CASSYSRDRGLYEQYF; DNA: TGCGCCAGCAGTTACTCCCGGGACAGGGGGCTCTACGAGCAGTACTTC
D: NA; J: TRBJ1-4; V: TRBV27; size: NA; CDR3: CASSLYGQFGEKLFF; DNA: TGTGCCAGCAGTTTATATGGCCAGTTCGGTGAAAAACTGTTTTTT
D: NA; J: TRBJ1-2; V: TRBV5-8; size: NA; CDR3: CASSLSGSYGYTF; DNA: TGTGCCAGCAGCTTATCAGGATCCTATGGCTACACCTTC
D: TRBD1; J: TRBJ1-2; V: TRBV25-1; size: NA; CDR3: CASEDRENGYTF; DNA: TGTGCCAGCGAGGACAGGGAAAATGGCTACACCTTC
D: NA; J: TRBJ1-6; V: TRBV29-1; size: NA; CDR3: CSGSRGPNSPLHF; DNA: TGCAGCGGTAGCAGGGGACCTAATTCACCCCTCCACTTT
D: NA; J: TRBJ2-2; V: TRBV18; size: NA; CDR3: CASSSARTGELFF; DNA: TGTGCCAGCTCGAGTGCGAGGACCGGGGAGCTGTTTTTT
D: NA; J: TRBJ2-6; V: TRBV29-1; size: NA; CDR3: CSVGKSSGANVLTF; DNA: TGCAGCGTGGGGAAAAGCTCTGGGGCCAACGTCCTGACTTTC
D: NA; J: TRBJ1-2; V: TRBV20-1; size: once; CDR3: CSARQNYGYTF; DNA: TGCAGTGCAAGACAGAACTATGGCTACACCTTC
D: NA; J: TRBJ2-5; V: TRBV12-3/TRBV12-4; size: NA; CDR3: CASSREKTQYF; DNA: TGTGCCAGCAGCCGAGAGAAGACCCAGTACTTC